Detailed here is one TCR beta chain. In the source study's methods: Cell counts per sample came from amplifying reference gene primers. Clones were sequenced by immunoSEQ multiplex PCR, and TCRdb holds only the in-frame ones, with some missing. Clone size and V and J calls were adopted from that table, with D and trimming inferred from the DNA. The table records 40,000 or so clones, 81% of them present only once. This specimen comes from a study of blood T cell repertoires in COVID-19. V lost 12 bases and J lost 3, with 13 bases in between. This CDR3 comprises 12 residues. Looked up from germline, CDR1 is KGHDR and CDR2 is SFDVKD.

The chain combines TRBV24-1 with TRBJ1-1; D not resolved. Sequencing was carried out using peripheral blood. The receptor was derived from a man aged 40-50 years with active or convalescent COVID-19. CDR3 sequence (DNA): TGTGCCCCCACCCTTCAGGACACTGAAGCTTTCTTT. It encodes CAPTLQDTEAFF.